Listed below are T cell receptor beta chains from one sample, sequenced in a study of T cell responses to AZD1222 COVID-19 vaccine. Profiling relied on immunoSEQ multiplex PCR, and the TCRdb table lists in-frame clones only, not all of them. This table holds under 150,000 clones, around 91% found once. The material was peripheral blood, obtained on day 0 of AZD1222 vaccination. Receptors were obtained from an adult in good health. Both conserved end residues are part of each CDR3.

TRBJ2-1,TRBV12-2,CASRFGGSGSYNEQFF
TRBJ1-3,TRBV19,CASIPRTLNGNTIYF
TRBJ2-3,TRBV7-8,CASSLGWGASTDTQYF
TRBJ1-2,TRBV5-1,CASSLTPGYGYTF
TRBJ2-7,TRBV9,CASSPQGGPSYEQYF
TRBJ1-1,TRBV4-1,CASSQNPLGAEAFF
TRBJ1-5,TRBV6-4,CASSGNRGCNQPQHF
TRBJ1-1,TRBV5-1,CASSPDPQGGGTEAFF
TRBJ1-4,TRBV4-1,CASSRWGQSISSNEKLFF
TRBJ1-5,TRBV7-2,CASSLGGRQPQHF
TRBJ1-4,TRBV5-5,CASSLDPQEPGEKLFF
TRBJ2-1,TRBV3-1/TRBV3-2,CASSQEKAAYNEQFF
TRBJ1-5,TRBV19,CATRDSSYSNQPQHF
TRBJ2-2,TRBV7-8,CASSGGQTTGELFF
TRBJ1-2,TRBV12-3/TRBV12-4,CASSLGRFGGYTF
TRBJ1-4,TRBV6-5,CASSSGWINEKLFF
TRBJ1-5,TRBV25-1,CASSEPGDGNQPQHF
TRBJ2-7,TRBV14,CASRGAGYEQYF
TRBJ2-3,TRBV6-2/TRBV6-3,CASSLGLAGGSQYF
TRBJ2-1,TRBV24-1,CATSDLGAHEQFF